Below, 30 T cell receptor beta chains from the same sample are listed, as sequenced in a study of PD-L1 blockade in urothelial cancer. The table came from immunoSEQ multiplex PCR; TCRdb's copy has only in-frame clones and leaves some out. The table records just over 50,000 clones, roughly 86% of them present only once. The sequenced sample was PBMCs, obtained around atezolizumab (anti-PD-L1) treatment. These receptors came from a man aged 55 to 69 with urothelial cancer.

This chain uses TRBV29-1 with TRBJ1-4; unclear D gene. V was shortened by 6 bases and J by 3 bases, with 14 bases between the two germline ends. The CDR3 covers 14 residues. Germline V gene lookup returns CDR1 SQVTM and CDR2 ANQGSEA. The CDR3 spells CSVGARLANEKLFF. Here the CDR3 DNA reads TGCAGCGTAGGAGCAAGGTTGGCTAATGAAAAACTGTTTTTT. Full variable domain (rest looked up from reference TRBV29-1 and TRBJ1-4): SAVISQKPSRDICQRGTSLTIQCQVDSQVTMMFWYRQQPGQSLTLIATANQGSEATYESGFVIDKFPISRPNLTFSTLTVSNMSPEDSSIYLCSVGARLANEKLFFGSGTQLSVL.

The CDR3 is CASSEIRSFTDTQYF. CDR3 nucleotide sequence: TGTGCCAGCAGTGAGATCCGTAGTTTCACAGATACGCAGTATTTT. The rearrangement uses TRBV2 and TRBJ2-3; D remains unclear. This CDR3 spans 15 amino acids. V shed 3 bases and J shed 2 bases, with 12 bases lying between them. From germline, CDR1 is SNHLY and CDR2 FYNNEI.

The chain carries TRBV5-1 and TRBJ2-1; weak D call: TRBD2 (5 bases). Germline V gives CDR1 SGHRS, CDR2 YFSETQ. This CDR3 has 15 amino acids. The V gene lost 0 bases and the J gene lost 1 base, with 8 bases spanning the gap. CDR3 sequence (DNA): TGCGCCAGCAGCTTGGTTCGGGATTCCTACAATGAGCAGTTCTTC. This encodes CASSLVRDSYNEQFF.

The V call is TRBV19, the J call TRBJ2-7, with D unclear. V gave up 2 bases and J gave up 0 bases, with 8 bases separating them. The CDR3 is 14 amino acids. Germline assignment: CDR1 LNHDA and CDR2 SQIVND (reference sequence). CDR3 protein: CASSIPHSSYEQYF. The CDR3 DNA sequence: TGTGCCAGTAGTATACCCCACAGCTCCTACGAGCAGTACTTC.

This clone was seen only a few times. The chain couples TRBV2 to TRBJ1-6; D may be TRBD1 (5 bases). V lost 9 bases and J 9 bases, leaving 12 bases between the germline ends. Germline V gene sequence: CDR1 SNHLY, CDR2 FYNNEI. The CDR3 is 12 amino acids. The CDR3, as DNA: TGTGCCAGTGACAGTTATCCTTCACCCCTCCACTTT. It yields the protein CASDSYPSPLHF.

The chain couples TRBV7-3 to TRBJ2-5, with D perhaps matching TRBD2 (5 bases). Germline V lookup: CDR1 SGHTA, CDR2 FQGTGA. V was shortened by 7 bases and J by 3 bases, with 15 bases between the two germline ends. The CDR3 spans 14 residues. In DNA form, the CDR3 reads TGTGCCAGCACCTCGACTCAGAGGGAAGAGACCCAGTACTTC. Protein: CASTSTQREETQYF.

The chain links TRBV6-1 to TRBJ1-1, with 11 bases that match TRBD1. After removal of 7 bases from V and 4 bases from J, the junction contained 5 bases not matched to a gene. Germline CDR1 reads MNHNS; CDR2 reads SASEGT. The CDR3 runs to 14 residues. The CDR3 sequence is CASTFGQGATEAFF. CDR3 sequence (DNA): TGTGCCAGCACCTTCGGACAGGGGGCCACTGAAGCTTTCTTT.

CDR3 protein: CAISEYDRNTEAFF. The CDR3 coding sequence is TGTGCCATCAGTGAATACGACAGAAACACTGAAGCTTTCTTT. The rearrangement joins TRBV10-3 to TRBJ1-1; perhaps TRBD1 as D (5 bases). From germline, CDR1 is ENHRY and CDR2 SYGVKD. V was pared by 3 bases and J by 2 bases, with 10 bases between. This CDR3 is built from 14 residues.

This chain joins TRBV6-5 and TRBJ1-6; no clear D. The V end was cut by 8 bases, the J end by 11 bases, with 13 bases between. Germline values: CDR1 MNHEY, CDR2 SVGAGI. This CDR3 has 12 amino acids. The chain's CDR3 is CASRETGTPLHF. For the CDR3, the DNA is TGTGCCAGCCGGGAGACGGGGACACCCCTCCACTTT.

The chain uses TRBV7-9 and TRBJ2-4; 7 positions match TRBD2. This CDR3 comprises 15 residues. The germline V gene encodes CDR1 SEHNR and CDR2 FQNEAQ (reference sequence). V lost 0 bases to trimming and J lost 7 bases; unmatched junction nucleotides: 6. The CDR3 loop is CASSLAGTMGNIQYF. CDR3 DNA: TGTGCCAGCAGCTTAGCTGGGACTATGGGGAACATTCAGTACTTC.

V usage is TRBV19 and J usage is TRBJ2-5, with a tentative D call TRBD1 (6 bases). The V end was cut by 4 bases, the J end by 5 bases, with 8 bases between. This CDR3 contains 12 residues. Germline loops: CDR1 LNHDA, CDR2 SQIVND (reference sequence). The CDR3 reads CASSTGAETQYF. CDR3 DNA: TGTGCCAGTAGTACAGGGGCGGAGACCCAGTACTTC.

The rearrangement uses TRBV5-6 and TRBJ1-6, with no clear D. This CDR3 has 13 amino acids. Trimming pared 0 bases from V and 9 bases from J, leaving 7 bases between. The V gene's germline CDR1 is SGHDT and CDR2 YYEEEE. Written as DNA, the CDR3 is TGTGCCAGCAGCTTGGATAAATTTTCACCCCTCCACTTT. This translates into CASSLDKFSPLHF.

J is TRBJ2-1 and V is TRBV7-2; 13 bases are shared with TRBD2. The CDR3 is 15 residues long. V lost 5 bases and J lost 7; bases outside the gene matches: 5. CDR1 and CDR2 (germline): SGHTA, FQGNSA. The CDR3 is CASSRTSGGANEQFF. DNA for the CDR3: TGTGCCAGCAGCCGAACTAGCGGGGGGGCAAATGAGCAGTTCTTC.

The V gene is TRBV14, the J gene TRBJ2-7, with D unresolved. V dropped 3 bases and J dropped 3 bases, with 18 bases sitting between them. CDR1 and CDR2 from the germline V gene are SGHDN and FVKESK. This CDR3 has 16 residues. The CDR3 reads CASSHRHPSPGYEQYF. The CDR3 DNA reads TGTGCCAGCAGCCATAGGCACCCCTCTCCGGGCTACGAGCAGTACTTC.

This chain connects TRBV12-5 to TRBJ1-6; D call uncertain. Germline V gene data show CDR1 as LGHNT and CDR2 as FRNRAP. V lost 6 bases to trimming and J lost 0 bases, with 6 bases between them. The CDR3 spans 14 residues. The CDR3 nucleotides are TGTGCTAGTGGGGAGAGCTCCTATAATTCACCCCTCCACTTT. Encoded protein: CASGESSYNSPLHF.

This clone was seen a single time. The chain combines TRBV19 with TRBJ2-2, with D maybe TRBD1 (6 bases). The germline gives CDR1 LNHDA, CDR2 SQIVND (reference sequence). Trimming pared 6 bases from V and 5 bases from J, leaving 16 bases between. The CDR3 loop spans 15 amino acids. CDR3 sequence: CASRWGQGRTGELFF. CDR3 sequence (DNA): TGTGCCAGTAGGTGGGGGCAGGGGCGAACCGGGGAGCTGTTTTTT.

The gene calls are TRBV7-9 and TRBJ1-4; D is possibly TRBD1 (5 bases). Trimming removed 2 bases at V and 6 bases at J, with 16 bases between. This CDR3 is 16 amino acids long. Germline lookup yields CDR1 SEHNR and CDR2 FQNEAQ (reference sequence). This CDR3 is CASSLLVGASDEKLFF. DNA of the CDR3: TGTGCCAGCAGCTTACTTGTTGGGGCAAGTGATGAAAAACTGTTTTTT.

The rearrangement uses TRBV7-8 and TRBJ2-1; D call uncertain. This CDR3 spans 14 amino acids. Trimming took 3 bases from V and 4 from J, leaving 10 bases between them. Germline lookup yields CDR1 SGHVS and CDR2 FQNEAQ. The CDR3 DNA follows: TGTGCCAGCAGCTTCAGTGCCCCTTACAATGAGCAGTTCTTC. It encodes CASSFSAPYNEQFF.

The genes are TRBV6-5 and TRBJ2-5; 10 bases line up with TRBD2. The ends lost 8 bases at V and 2 bases at J; junction bases unmatched: 8. The CDR3 totals 15 residues. Per the germline V gene, CDR1 is MNHEY and CDR2 is SVGAGI. The DNA for the CDR3 is TGTGCCAGCCGGGATAGCGGGGGGCCACAAGAGACCCAGTACTTC. Amino acids: CASRDSGGPQETQYF.

The CDR3 DNA follows: TGTGCCAGCAGCCCATTAGGGGTTGGCAGCTACGAGCAGTACTTC. Its translation: CASSPLGVGSYEQYF. The chain links TRBV11-3 to TRBJ2-7, with D tentatively TRBD1 (5 bases). V was shortened by 5 bases and J by 3 bases, with 17 bases between the two germline ends. Germline V gives CDR1 SGHNT, CDR2 YENEEA. The CDR3 contains 15 residues.

The rearrangement uses TRBV6-5 and TRBJ2-3; 8 bases align to TRBD2. V lost 10 bases and J lost 1; bases outside the gene matches: 4. This CDR3 contains 13 residues. In germline, CDR1 is MNHEY, CDR2 SVGAGI. For the CDR3, the DNA is TGTGCCACCAAGCGGGAGCGCACAGATACGCAGTATTTT. Protein: CATKRERTDTQYF.

The J gene is TRBJ2-1, the V gene TRBV11-2; the D gene is possibly TRBD1 (5 bases). CDR1 SGHAT and CDR2 FQNNGV come from the germline V gene. Trimming left V 2 bases short and J 3 bases short, with 17 bases between. This CDR3 spans 17 amino acids. CDR3 in amino acids: CASSLNQGQGSYNEQFF. For the CDR3, the DNA is TGTGCCAGCAGCTTAAATCAAGGTCAGGGCAGCTACAATGAGCAGTTCTTC.

The chain is built from TRBV30 and TRBJ1-2; 8 bases line up with TRBD1. The V and J ends lost 4 bases and 4 bases, in that order; junction bases with no gene match: 5. The CDR3 runs to 13 residues. Germline V gene lookup returns CDR1 GTSNPN and CDR2 SVGIG (reference sequence). The CDR3 loop is CAWTTDRGYGYTF. In nucleotides, the CDR3 is TGTGCCTGGACCACCGACAGGGGCTATGGCTACACCTTC.

V gene TRBV6-5 combines with J gene TRBJ1-2, with a tentative D call TRBD1 (6 bases). Germline values: CDR1 MNHEY, CDR2 SVGAGI. V gave up 5 bases and J gave up 1 base, with 11 bases separating them. The CDR3 consists of 14 residues. The CDR3 DNA sequence: TGTGCCAGCAGTCGCCAGGACAGTAACTATGGCTACACCTTC. Translating it yields CASSRQDSNYGYTF.

This clone was detected once. The chain combines TRBV5-1 with TRBJ2-5; the D gene is possibly TRBD2 (5 bases). V was cut by 3 bases and J by 5 bases, with 14 bases left in between. The CDR3 contains 14 residues. The germline V gene has CDR1 SGHRS and CDR2 YFSETQ. As DNA, the CDR3 is TGCGCCAGCAGCTCAGCGGTTACAAGGGAGACCCAGTACTTC. Translated: CASSSAVTRETQYF.

The V and J genes are TRBV5-6 and TRBJ2-3; D ambiguous. This CDR3 region has 15 residues. V shed 1 base and J shed 3 bases, with 12 bases lying between them. In germline, CDR1 is SGHDT, CDR2 YYEEEE. The CDR3 DNA is TGTGCCAGCAGCTTGAGGTCGGTCGGGACAGATACGCAGTATTTT. Its protein product is CASSLRSVGTDTQYF.

The rearrangement joins TRBV27 to TRBJ1-5; no reliable D call. V was cut by 5 bases and J by 2 bases, with 10 bases left in between. From germline, CDR1 is MNHEY and CDR2 SMNVEV (reference sequence). The CDR3 runs to 14 residues. The CDR3 nucleotides read TGTGCCAGCAGTCCAGGTTTGGGCAATCAGCCCCAGCATTTT. Its protein product is CASSPGLGNQPQHF.

The CDR3 loop is CAWSDLAVFDTQYF. For the CDR3, the DNA is TGTGCCTGGAGTGATCTAGCGGTATTTGATACGCAGTATTTT. This sequence joins TRBV30 and TRBJ2-3, with 7 bases lining up with TRBD2. The V segment lost 1 base and the J segment 6 bases; nucleotides outside the gene matches: 7. The length of the CDR3 is 14 residues. Germline V gene lookup returns CDR1 GTSNPN and CDR2 SVGIG (reference sequence).

The chain's CDR3 is CASSATGSVRPSGANVLTF. CDR3 in DNA: TGTGCCAGCAGTGCCACAGGATCTGTAAGACCCTCTGGGGCCAACGTCCTGACTTTC. The chain joins TRBV28 to TRBJ2-6; maybe TRBD1 (5 bases). Germline V gene lookup returns CDR1 MDHEN and CDR2 SYDVKM. V lost 5 bases and J 0 bases, leaving 20 bases between the germline ends. This CDR3 has 19 amino acids.

The J gene is TRBJ1-4, the V gene TRBV15; D possibly corresponds to TRBD1 (5 bases). The CDR3 extends over 15 amino acids. Germline V gene lookup returns CDR1 LNHNV and CDR2 YYDKDF (reference sequence). V lost 9 bases and J lost 0, with 14 bases in between. The CDR3: CATTGGVTTNEKLFF. CDR3 DNA sequence: TGTGCCACGACCGGGGGTGTTACAACTAATGAAAAACTGTTTTTT.